Following are 28 T cell receptor beta chains from one sample sequenced in a study of T cell responses to AZD1222 COVID-19 vaccine. Some clones are missing from TCRdb's copy, which holds only in-frame ones; the method was immunoSEQ multiplex PCR. The repertoire holds about 140,000 clones, with roughly 92% as singletons. The sample in question was peripheral blood, obtained on day 0 of AZD1222 vaccination. These receptors were collected from an adult in good health.

J is TRBJ1-2 and V is TRBV12-3 or TRBV12-4; the D is unclear. The length of the CDR3 is 13 residues. V dropped 3 bases and J dropped 4 bases, with 9 bases sitting between them. CDR3 protein: CASSLKGGYGYTF. The CDR3 DNA sequence: TGTGCCAGCAGTTTGAAGGGTGGCTATGGCTACACCTTC.

This chain connects TRBV28 to TRBJ1-3; possible D gene TRBD1, 6 bases. The CDR3 extends over 14 amino acids. CDR1 is MDHEN and CDR2 is SYDVKM in the germline V gene. Trimming took 6 bases from V and 5 from J, leaving 14 bases between them. In DNA, the CDR3 is TGTGCCAGCAGAAAACAGGGTTCCAGAAACACCATATATTTT. Translated: CASRKQGSRNTIYF.

This clone came up once. The chain uses TRBV10-1 and TRBJ1-1, with 8 bases fitting TRBD1. This CDR3 has 14 amino acids. Germline V gene sequence: CDR1 WNHNN, CDR2 SYGVQD (reference sequence). V shed 6 bases and J 4 bases; nucleotides not matched to a gene: 7. This CDR3 is CASSFGQGSTEAFF. The CDR3 bases are TGCGCCAGCAGCTTTGGACAGGGTAGCACTGAAGCTTTCTTT.

The CDR3 bases are TGCGCCAGCAGCTTGGAGGGTGAGCAGTTCTTC. As protein: CASSLEGEQFF. The genes are TRBV5-1 and TRBJ2-1; D is unresolved. This CDR3 is 11 amino acids long. In germline, CDR1 is SGHRS, CDR2 YFSETQ. Deletions cut 0 bases from V and 9 bases from J, with 4 bases between.

This chain connects TRBV18 to TRBJ2-5; D is possibly TRBD1 (6 bases). Trimming cost V 4 bases and J 4 bases, with 22 bases left between them. The CDR3 has 17 amino acids. Per germline, CDR1 KGHSH and CDR2 LQKENI. CDR3 nucleotide sequence: TGTGCCAGCTCACGACCCCGGCGGACAGCCGAATCAGAGACCCAGTACTTC. It encodes CASSRPRRTAESETQYF.

The chain recombines TRBV5-4 with TRBJ2-3; 10 bases fit TRBD1. Germline assignment: CDR1 SGHNT and CDR2 YYREEE (reference sequence). The CDR3 covers 15 residues. Losses at the gene ends were 4 bases for V and 2 bases for J; bases not matched to a gene: 4. The CDR3 DNA reads TGTGCCAGCAGCCCGGGACAGGGGCTCACAGATACGCAGTATTTT. Translated: CASSPGQGLTDTQYF.

J is TRBJ2-2 and V is TRBV5-1; a weak D match, TRBD1 (5 bases). V lost 1 base to trimming and J lost 5 bases, with 18 bases between them. The CDR3 runs 17 residues. Germline V lookup: CDR1 SGHRS, CDR2 YFSETQ. CDR3 in DNA: TGCGCCAGCAGCTTGTACGCCTCTGAGCCAGGGACCGGGGAGCTGTTTTTT. This codes for CASSLYASEPGTGELFF.

The rearrangement links TRBV27 to TRBJ2-1; 11 bases line up with TRBD2. This CDR3 comprises 16 residues. Trimming took 6 bases from V and 7 from J; bases not matched to a gene: 11. The germline V gene encodes CDR1 MNHEY and CDR2 SMNVEV (reference sequence). DNA for the CDR3: TGTGCCAGCAGGCAGGGACTAGCGGCTACTTCAAATGAGCAGTTCTTC. It translates to CASRQGLAATSNEQFF.

The J gene is TRBJ2-5, the V gene TRBV18; 15 bases line up with TRBD2. CDR1 and CDR2 (germline): KGHSH, LQKENI. V lost 5 bases to trimming and J lost 2 bases; unmatched junction nucleotides: 3. CDR3 length: 16 amino acids. The CDR3 is CASSSGLAGGQETQYF. The CDR3, as DNA: TGTGCCAGCTCATCCGGACTAGCGGGGGGGCAAGAGACCCAGTACTTC.

The chain is built from TRBV11-2 and TRBJ2-1, with TRBD2 identical over 7 bases. The germline V gene encodes CDR1 SGHAT and CDR2 FQNNGV. Germline trimming cut 5 bases from V and 0 bases from J; bases unmatched to any gene: 4. The length of the CDR3 is 15 residues. The CDR3 DNA sequence: TGTGCCAGCAGCCGTCAGCGGGGCTCCTACAATGAGCAGTTCTTC. This sequence encodes CASSRQRGSYNEQFF.

The chain couples TRBV5-1 to TRBJ2-3; 7 positions agree with TRBD2. CDR1 and CDR2 from the germline V gene are SGHRS and YFSETQ. J lost 2 bases, V lost 4 bases, and 7 bases had no gene match. The CDR3 is 15 residues long. The CDR3 spells CASSPLAGYTDTQYF. DNA for the CDR3: TGCGCCAGCAGCCCCTTAGCGGGCTACACAGATACGCAGTATTTT. The whole variable domain, filled in from reference TRBV5-1 and TRBJ2-3, reads KAGVTQTPRYLIKTRGQQVTLSCSPISGHRSVSWYQQTPGQGLQFLFEYFSETQRNKGNFPGRFSGRQFSNSRSEMNVSTLELGDSALYLCASSPLAGYTDTQYFGPGTRLTVL.

This sequence joins TRBV18 and TRBJ1-2; possible D gene TRBD1, 5 bases. The CDR3 sequence is 16 residues long. Trimming removed 1 base from V and 6 bases from J, with 18 bases in between. Germline-derived CDR1 and CDR2 are KGHSH and LQKENI. CDR3 residues: CASSPLQGIRTDGYTF. DNA of the CDR3: TGTGCCAGCTCACCACTCCAGGGAATAAGGACGGATGGCTACACCTTC.

A few counts support this clone. The chain recombines TRBV28 with TRBJ1-1; 7 nucleotides line up with TRBD1. The germline V gene has CDR1 MDHEN and CDR2 SYDVKM. This CDR3 is 14 amino acids long. Unmatched junction bases numbered 9, after V lost 8 bases and J lost 3 bases. CDR3: CASRRRQGDTEAFF. CDR3 in DNA: TGTGCCAGCCGCCGGAGACAGGGCGACACTGAAGCTTTCTTT.

In its sample, this clone was seen once. This chain connects TRBV7-9 to TRBJ1-1; 7 positions match TRBD1. The CDR3 has 15 amino acids. The germline CDR1 and CDR2 sequences are SEHNR and FQNEAQ (reference sequence). Trimming removed 2 bases from V and 3 bases from J; junction bases left unmatched: 6. The CDR3 sequence: CASSLKAGGDTEAFF. Here the CDR3 DNA reads TGTGCCAGCAGCTTAAAGGCAGGGGGGGACACTGAAGCTTTCTTT.

The CDR3 loop reads CASSHYGLIGSYNSPLHF. CDR3 sequence (DNA): TGTGCCAGCAGCCATTATGGACTGATCGGCTCCTATAATTCACCCCTCCACTTT. This chain connects TRBV3-1 (or the pseudogene TRBV3-2) to TRBJ1-6; D remains ambiguous. Germline-derived CDR1 and CDR2 are LGHDT and YNNKEL (reference sequence). The CDR3 has 18 residues. V was pared by 3 bases and J by 0 bases, with 15 bases between.

This clone came up once. The genes are TRBV2 and TRBJ1-4; 7 bases agree with TRBD1. Germline CDR1 reads SNHLY; CDR2 reads FYNNEI. Trimming cost V 7 bases and J 4 bases; bases outside gene matches: 6. The CDR3 runs to 14 residues. The CDR3 spells CASKVGQLNEKLFF. DNA for the CDR3: TGTGCCAGCAAGGTGGGACAGCTTAATGAAAAACTGTTTTTT.

The V gene is TRBV18, the J gene TRBJ2-5, with D perhaps matching TRBD2 (6 bases). V lost 3 bases and J lost 0, with 8 bases in between. CDR1 and CDR2 from the germline V gene are KGHSH and LQKENI. The CDR3 extends over 14 amino acids. In DNA, the CDR3 is TGTGCCAGCTCACCGGGACTGTACCAAGAGACCCAGTACTTC. Residues: CASSPGLYQETQYF. The whole variable domain, filled in from reference TRBV18 and TRBJ2-5, reads NAGVMQNPRHLVRRRGQEARLRCSPMKGHSHVYWYRQLPEEGLKFMVYLQKENIIDESGMPKERFSAEFPKEGPSILRIQQVVRGDSAAYFCASSPGLYQETQYFGPGTRLLVL.

The chain couples TRBV18 to TRBJ1-6, with no clear D. V lost 0 bases and J 7 bases, leaving 10 bases between the germline ends. There are 15 residues in the CDR3. Germline CDR1 KGHSH, CDR2 LQKENI. The CDR3 region is CASSPPKGPNSPLHF. The CDR3 region has the DNA TGTGCCAGCTCACCACCTAAAGGACCAAATTCACCCCTCCACTTT.

This chain links TRBV9 with TRBJ2-5; D is ambiguous. The CDR3 covers 13 residues. From germline, CDR1 is SGDLS and CDR2 YYNGEE. V was cut by 3 bases and J by 7 bases, with 13 bases left in between. CDR3 sequence reads: CASSASLLGTQYF. CDR3 DNA sequence: TGTGCCAGCAGCGCTTCTTTATTGGGGACCCAGTACTTC.

V gene TRBV5-1 combines with J gene TRBJ2-5; a weak D match, TRBD1 (7 bases). Deletions cut 3 bases from V and 6 bases from J, with 18 bases between. This CDR3 comprises 15 residues. Germline lookup yields CDR1 SGHRS and CDR2 YFSETQ. The CDR3 sequence: CASSSQEGAGKTQYF. As DNA, the CDR3 is TGCGCCAGCAGCTCCCAGGAGGGGGCTGGAAAGACCCAGTACTTC.

The gene calls are TRBV27 and TRBJ1-5; 7 bases are a match to TRBD1. The CDR3 loop spans 13 amino acids. From germline, CDR1 is MNHEY and CDR2 SMNVEV (reference sequence). The junction had 2 bases not matched to a gene; V was cut back by 3 bases and J by 6 bases. CDR3 coding DNA: TGTGCCAGCAGTTTTCAGGGGGGTCAGCCCCAGCATTTT. Its protein is CASSFQGGQPQHF.

The chain links TRBV10-3 to TRBJ2-2; D tentatively reads TRBD1 or TRBD2 (5 bases each). In germline, CDR1 is ENHRY, CDR2 SYGVKD. The CDR3 is 15 residues long. Trimming cost V 7 bases and J 0 bases, with 12 bases left between them. The CDR3 DNA reads as TGTGCCATCACCGGGACCGTCGCGAACACCGGGGAGCTGTTTTTT. It yields the protein CAITGTVANTGELFF.

This chain uses TRBV7-9 with TRBJ1-4; unclear D gene. The CDR3 runs 13 residues. CDR1 is SEHNR, CDR2 FQNEAQ, per germline (reference sequence). The V and J ends lost 7 bases and 8 bases respectively, with 14 bases between them. The CDR3 is CASNRNVEEKLFF. In nucleotides, the CDR3 is TGTGCCAGCAACCGGAATGTAGAGGAAAAACTGTTTTTT.

This clone is a singleton in its sample. The chain has TRBV6-2 or TRBV6-3 and TRBJ1-5; TRBD1 might be the D (5 bases). V gave up 2 bases and J gave up 2 bases, with 7 bases separating them. The CDR3 totals 14 residues. Germline CDR1 and CDR2: MNHEY and SVGEGT. CDR3 sequence reads: CASSYQGGNQPQHF. Written as DNA, the CDR3 is TGTGCCAGCAGTTACCAGGGCGGCAATCAGCCCCAGCATTTT.

This rearrangement joins TRBV11-2 to TRBJ2-3; D may be TRBD1 or TRBD2 (6 bases each). Germline loops: CDR1 SGHAT, CDR2 FQNNGV. The CDR3 runs to 16 residues. Between the trimmed V and J ends, which lost 5 bases and 1 base, there was a span of 16 bases. The CDR3 DNA reads TGTGCCAGCAGCCCAACCGGGGGCGGACGCACAGATACGCAGTATTTT. It codes for CASSPTGGGRTDTQYF.

The chain is built from TRBV7-9 and TRBJ2-7; no clear D gene. Germline CDR1 reads SEHNR; CDR2 reads FQNEAQ (reference sequence). This CDR3 region has 14 residues. Trimming left V 1 base short and J 0 bases short, with 7 bases between. CDR3 in amino acids: CASSLDTTSYEQYF. DNA of the CDR3: TGTGCCAGCAGCTTAGATACGACCTCCTACGAGCAGTACTTC.

The chain joins TRBV4-2 to TRBJ1-1; the match to TRBD1 covers 8 bases. The CDR3 has 16 residues. V lost 4 bases, J lost 1 base, and 8 bases stayed unmatched. The germline gives CDR1 LGHNA, CDR2 YNFKEQ. The CDR3 nucleotides are TGTGCCAGCAGCCTGATAGACAGGGGACCGAACACTGAAGCTTTCTTT. It codes for CASSLIDRGPNTEAFF.

A single count supports this clone. The genes are TRBV19 and TRBJ2-3; TRBD2 agrees at 9 bases. Germline V gives CDR1 LNHDA, CDR2 SQIVND (reference sequence). The CDR3 extends over 17 amino acids. V trimming: 4 bases; J trimming: 0 bases; junction bases outside the gene matches: 8. Here the CDR3 reads CASSTRASGKSTDTQYF. The CDR3 DNA reads TGTGCCAGTAGTACTCGGGCTAGCGGGAAAAGCACAGATACGCAGTATTTT.